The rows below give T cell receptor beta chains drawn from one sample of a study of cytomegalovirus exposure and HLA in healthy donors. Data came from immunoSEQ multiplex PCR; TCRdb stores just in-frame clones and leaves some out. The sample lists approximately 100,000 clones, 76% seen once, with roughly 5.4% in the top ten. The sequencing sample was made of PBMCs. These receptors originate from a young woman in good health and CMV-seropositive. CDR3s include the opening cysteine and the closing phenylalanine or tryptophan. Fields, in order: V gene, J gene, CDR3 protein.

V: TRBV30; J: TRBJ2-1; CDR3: CACPGLADYNEQFF
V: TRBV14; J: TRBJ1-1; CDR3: CASSQGSRIGVRGEAFF
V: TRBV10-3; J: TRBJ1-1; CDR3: CANRVGANTEAFF
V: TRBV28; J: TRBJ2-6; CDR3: CASSRSGGMTGANVLTF
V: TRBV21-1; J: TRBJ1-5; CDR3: CASRGLVRGKDQPQHF
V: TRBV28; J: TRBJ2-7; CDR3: CASSLDEESGVGFEQYF
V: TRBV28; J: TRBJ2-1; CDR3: CASLGGVFYNEQFF
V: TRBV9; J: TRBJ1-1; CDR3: CASSVGEGGYEAFF
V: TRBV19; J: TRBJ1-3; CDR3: CASTMGATGNTIYF
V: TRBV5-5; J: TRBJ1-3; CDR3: CASSFRTGNRNTIYF
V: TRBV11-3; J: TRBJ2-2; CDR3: CASSTGGGLELFF
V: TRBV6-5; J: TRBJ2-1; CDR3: CASSRLAGYNEQFF
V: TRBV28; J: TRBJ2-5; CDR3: CASSLGLLAGDEETQYF
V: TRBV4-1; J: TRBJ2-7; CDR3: CASSQGPAASYEQYF
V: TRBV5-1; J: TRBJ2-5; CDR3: CASSSVGETQYF
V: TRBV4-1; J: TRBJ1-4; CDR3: CASSPSGGFDFNEKLFF
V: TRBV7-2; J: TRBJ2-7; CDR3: CAIPGVWPYEQYF
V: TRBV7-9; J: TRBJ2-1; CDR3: CASSPAPRGGNEQFF
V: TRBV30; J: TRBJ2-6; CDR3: CAWSRGGSGANVLTF
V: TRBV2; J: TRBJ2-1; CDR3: CASSIFPTSGIDHEQFF
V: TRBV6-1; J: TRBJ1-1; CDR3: CASSAGTGGIGTEAFF
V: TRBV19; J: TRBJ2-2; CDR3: CASTPGLNTGELFF
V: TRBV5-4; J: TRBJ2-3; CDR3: CASSLTGEATDTQYF
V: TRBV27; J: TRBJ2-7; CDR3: CASSAKKGQDYEQYF
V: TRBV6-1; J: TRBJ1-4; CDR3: CASRELSEKLFF
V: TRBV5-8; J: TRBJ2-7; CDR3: CASSLAVYMTYEQYF
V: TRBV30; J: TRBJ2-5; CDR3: CAWSVSSLAGGRETQYF
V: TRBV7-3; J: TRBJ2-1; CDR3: CASSSSGSAGNEQFF
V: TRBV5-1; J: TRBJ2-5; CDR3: CASSLSPETQYF
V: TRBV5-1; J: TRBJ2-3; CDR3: CASSLEGSGRVTDTQYF
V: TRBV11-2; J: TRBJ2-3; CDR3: CASSQRGGVGSTDTQYF
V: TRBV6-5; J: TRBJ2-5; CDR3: CASSYLGGAETQYF
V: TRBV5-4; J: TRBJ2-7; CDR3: CASSPTGGGFEYF
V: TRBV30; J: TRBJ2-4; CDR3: CACQGPGNIQYF
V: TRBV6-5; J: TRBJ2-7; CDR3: CASTRDSRTSYEQYF
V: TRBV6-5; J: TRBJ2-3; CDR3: CASSYSVLAGRDTQYF
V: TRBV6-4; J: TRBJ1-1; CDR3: CASSDSNRATEAFF